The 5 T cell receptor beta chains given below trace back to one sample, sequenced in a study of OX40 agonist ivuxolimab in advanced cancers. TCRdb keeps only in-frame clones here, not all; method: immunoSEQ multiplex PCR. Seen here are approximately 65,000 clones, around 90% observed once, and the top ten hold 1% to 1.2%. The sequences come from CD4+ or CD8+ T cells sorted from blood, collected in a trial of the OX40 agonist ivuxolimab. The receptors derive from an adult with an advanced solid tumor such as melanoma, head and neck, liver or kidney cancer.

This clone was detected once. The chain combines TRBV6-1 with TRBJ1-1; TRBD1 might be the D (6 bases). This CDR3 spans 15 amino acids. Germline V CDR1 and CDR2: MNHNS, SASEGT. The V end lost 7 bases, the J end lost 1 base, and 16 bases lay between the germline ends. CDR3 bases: TGTGCCAGCAACGATCCGGGGGCGGCGAACACTGAAGCTTTCTTT. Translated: CASNDPGAANTEAFF.

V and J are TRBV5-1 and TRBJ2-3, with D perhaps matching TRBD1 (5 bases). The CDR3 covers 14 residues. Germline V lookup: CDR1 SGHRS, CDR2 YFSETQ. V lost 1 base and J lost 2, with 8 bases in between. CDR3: CASSLSDNTDTQYF. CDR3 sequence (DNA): TGCGCCAGCAGCTTGTCGGACAACACAGATACGCAGTATTTT. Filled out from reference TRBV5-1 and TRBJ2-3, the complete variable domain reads KAGVTQTPRYLIKTRGQQVTLSCSPISGHRSVSWYQQTPGQGLQFLFEYFSETQRNKGNFPGRFSGRQFSNSRSEMNVSTLELGDSALYLCASSLSDNTDTQYFGPGTRLTVL.

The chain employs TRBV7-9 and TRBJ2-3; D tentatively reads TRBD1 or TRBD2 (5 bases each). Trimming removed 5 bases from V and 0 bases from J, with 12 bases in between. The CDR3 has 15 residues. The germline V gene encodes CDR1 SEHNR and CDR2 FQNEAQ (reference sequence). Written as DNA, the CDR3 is TGTGCCAGCAGCCAATTTGGGGGTAGCACAGATACGCAGTATTTT. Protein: CASSQFGGSTDTQYF.

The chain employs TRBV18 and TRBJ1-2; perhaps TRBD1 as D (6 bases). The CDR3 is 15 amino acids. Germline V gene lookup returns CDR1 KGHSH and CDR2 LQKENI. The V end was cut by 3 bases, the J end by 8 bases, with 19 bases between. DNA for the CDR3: TGTGCCAGCTCACCCAATTCCGGGACATTTATCGGCTACACCTTC. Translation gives CASSPNSGTFIGYTF.

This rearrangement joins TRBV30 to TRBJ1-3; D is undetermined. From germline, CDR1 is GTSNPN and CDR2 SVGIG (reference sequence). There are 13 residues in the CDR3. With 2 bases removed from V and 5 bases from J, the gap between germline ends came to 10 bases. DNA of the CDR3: TGTGCCTGGAGTAACACCTTGAGAAACACCATATATTTT. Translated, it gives CAWSNTLRNTIYF.